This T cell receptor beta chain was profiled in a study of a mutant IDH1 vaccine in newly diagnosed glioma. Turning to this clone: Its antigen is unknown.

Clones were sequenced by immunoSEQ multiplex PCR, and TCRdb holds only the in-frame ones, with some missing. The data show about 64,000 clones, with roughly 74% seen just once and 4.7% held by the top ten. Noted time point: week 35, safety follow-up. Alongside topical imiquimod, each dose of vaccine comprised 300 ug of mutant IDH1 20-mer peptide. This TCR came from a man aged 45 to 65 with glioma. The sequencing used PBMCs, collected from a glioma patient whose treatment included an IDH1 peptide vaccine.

The CDR3 DNA is TGCAGCGCCCAGGAATCCACCGGGGAGCTGTTTTTT. Residues: CSAQESTGELFF. The chain joins TRBV29-1 to TRBJ2-2, with no clear D. The germline V gene has CDR1 SQVTM and CDR2 ANQGSEA. The length of the CDR3 is 12 residues. V was pared by 7 bases and J by 4 bases, with 10 bases between.